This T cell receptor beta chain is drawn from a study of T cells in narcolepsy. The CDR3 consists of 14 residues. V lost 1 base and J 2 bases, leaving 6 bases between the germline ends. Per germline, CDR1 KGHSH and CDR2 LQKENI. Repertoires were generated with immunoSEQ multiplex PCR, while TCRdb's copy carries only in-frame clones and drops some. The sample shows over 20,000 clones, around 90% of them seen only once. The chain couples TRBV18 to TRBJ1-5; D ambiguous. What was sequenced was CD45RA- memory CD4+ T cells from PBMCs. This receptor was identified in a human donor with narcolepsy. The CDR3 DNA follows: TGTGCCAGCTCACCACAGGCAGGCAATCAGCCCCAGCATTTT. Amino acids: CASSPQAGNQPQHF.